A selection of T cell receptor beta chains follows, all from one sample in a study of shared clonotypes between healthy human individuals. Only in-frame clones appear in the TCRdb table, and some are missing; sequencing was by immunoSEQ multiplex PCR. The repertoire holds some 680,000 clones, about 80% seen once, with roughly 1.9% in the top ten. The specimen was memory CD4+ T cells sorted from blood. Receptors originate from a woman aged 25 to 39 in good health. CDR3s include the opening cysteine and the closing phenylalanine or tryptophan. D genes are given only for firm matches. Expanded clones get a size class; other rows say once, few or many, or leave the size out.

v_call: TRBV28; j_call: TRBJ2-3; d_call: TRBD2; clone_size: .; cdr3_nt: TGTGCCAGCAGCCAAGGGACTAGCGGGAGGTATACGCAGTATTTT; cdr3_aa: CASSQGTSGRYTQYF
v_call: TRBV19; j_call: TRBJ1-4; d_call: .; clone_size: .; cdr3_nt: TGTGCCAGTAGGCGAGGTCAGCATGCAACTAATGAAAAACTGTTTTTT; cdr3_aa: CASRRGQHATNEKLFF
v_call: TRBV11-3; j_call: TRBJ2-1; d_call: TRBD2; clone_size: .; cdr3_nt: TGTGCCAGCAGCCCCGGACTAGCGGCCTACAATGAGCAGTTCTTC; cdr3_aa: CASSPGLAAYNEQFF
v_call: TRBV11-2; j_call: TRBJ2-2; d_call: .; clone_size: .; cdr3_nt: TGTGCCAGCAGCTGGGTAGTCACCGGGGAGCTGTTTTTT; cdr3_aa: CASSWVVTGELFF
v_call: TRBV28; j_call: TRBJ2-7; d_call: .; clone_size: .; cdr3_nt: TGTGCCAGCAGTTCTACGGGACTGCTGATCTACGAGCAGTACTTC; cdr3_aa: CASSSTGLLIYEQYF
v_call: TRBV28; j_call: TRBJ2-5; d_call: TRBD2; clone_size: .; cdr3_nt: TGTGCCAGCAGTTTAGTGGGAGGGAATTCAGGGACCCAGTACTTC; cdr3_aa: CASSLVGGNSGTQYF
v_call: TRBV6-5; j_call: TRBJ2-7; d_call: .; clone_size: .; cdr3_nt: TGTGCCAGCAGTTACGGGGGGGACACTTACGAGCAGTACTTC; cdr3_aa: CASSYGGDTYEQYF
v_call: TRBV7-2; j_call: TRBJ2-5; d_call: TRBD2; clone_size: .; cdr3_nt: TGTGCCAGCAGTAGGGGACTAGCGGGTGCGAGAGAGACCCAGTACTTC; cdr3_aa: CASSRGLAGARETQYF
v_call: TRBV2; j_call: TRBJ1-2; d_call: .; clone_size: .; cdr3_nt: TGTGCCAGCAGTGAGTTTGGGGAGAGGGGCTACACCTTC; cdr3_aa: CASSEFGERGYTF
v_call: TRBV6-1; j_call: TRBJ2-3; d_call: TRBD1; clone_size: few; cdr3_nt: TGTGCCAGCAGTGAAAACTTCGGACAGGGGGAAGATACGCAGTATTTT; cdr3_aa: CASSENFGQGEDTQYF
v_call: TRBV6-1; j_call: TRBJ2-3; d_call: .; clone_size: .; cdr3_nt: TGTGCCAGCAGTGAAGCGATTACAGGGACAGATACGCAGTATTTT; cdr3_aa: CASSEAITGTDTQYF
v_call: TRBV6-6; j_call: TRBJ2-5; d_call: TRBD2; clone_size: .; cdr3_nt: TGTGCCAGCGAGGTAGCGGGAGGGGAGACCCAGTACTTC; cdr3_aa: CASEVAGGETQYF
v_call: TRBV4-1; j_call: TRBJ1-5; d_call: TRBD1; clone_size: few; cdr3_nt: TGCGCCAGCAGCCAAGGGGACAGGCCGAATCAGCCCCAGCATTTT; cdr3_aa: CASSQGDRPNQPQHF
v_call: TRBV28; j_call: TRBJ1-5; d_call: TRBD1; clone_size: .; cdr3_nt: TGTGCCAGCAGCTGGGACAGTTATCAGCATTTT; cdr3_aa: CASSWDSYQHF
v_call: TRBV7-2; j_call: TRBJ2-4; d_call: .; clone_size: few; cdr3_nt: TGTGCCAGCAGCTTAGAATGGGGTGGGGACATTCAGTACTTC; cdr3_aa: CASSLEWGGDIQYF
v_call: TRBV7-9; j_call: TRBJ2-5; d_call: .; clone_size: .; cdr3_nt: TGTGCCAGCAGCCTATCCCCCGGAGAGACCCAGTACTTC; cdr3_aa: CASSLSPGETQYF
v_call: TRBV11-1; j_call: TRBJ2-7; d_call: .; clone_size: once; cdr3_nt: TGTGCCAGCAGCTCTGGACAGCTGCCCTACGAGCAGTACTTC; cdr3_aa: CASSSGQLPYEQYF
v_call: TRBV6-1; j_call: TRBJ2-7; d_call: TRBD2; clone_size: .; cdr3_nt: TGTGCCAGCACCCGGACTAGCGTTGACTCCTACGAGCAGTACTTC; cdr3_aa: CASTRTSVDSYEQYF
v_call: TRBV4-1; j_call: TRBJ2-7; d_call: .; clone_size: few; cdr3_nt: TGCGCCAGCAGCTTCGGGGCAACTCTCCAACCGGGGGAGCAGTACTTC; cdr3_aa: CASSFGATLQPGEQYF
v_call: TRBV7-3; j_call: TRBJ2-1; d_call: TRBD2; clone_size: few; cdr3_nt: TGTGCCAGCAGCCCGGCAAGTAGTAGCGGGGATTCCTACAATGAGCAGTTCTTC; cdr3_aa: CASSPASSSGDSYNEQFF
v_call: TRBV5-1; j_call: TRBJ2-1; d_call: .; clone_size: few; cdr3_nt: TGCGCCAGCAGCTTGGTAGGCAGGTTGGGTGAGCAGTTCTTC; cdr3_aa: CASSLVGRLGEQFF
v_call: TRBV28; j_call: TRBJ1-2; d_call: .; clone_size: .; cdr3_nt: TGTGCCAGCAGTTCTCCTCTCTCCAGGATCTATGGCTACACCTTC; cdr3_aa: CASSSPLSRIYGYTF
v_call: TRBV11-3; j_call: TRBJ2-1; d_call: TRBD2; clone_size: .; cdr3_nt: TGTGCCAGCAGCCCCGGGACTAGTGACCATGAGCAGTTCTTC; cdr3_aa: CASSPGTSDHEQFF
v_call: TRBV9; j_call: TRBJ1-2; d_call: .; clone_size: .; cdr3_nt: TGTGCCAGCAGCGTTAGGGACACGCAAGACTATGGCTACACCTTC; cdr3_aa: CASSVRDTQDYGYTF
v_call: TRBV2; j_call: TRBJ2-7; d_call: .; clone_size: .; cdr3_nt: TGTGCCAGCGCGACTGGGTTTTGGGGAGGTAACGAGCAGTACTTC; cdr3_aa: CASATGFWGGNEQYF
v_call: TRBV28; j_call: TRBJ2-7; d_call: .; clone_size: .; cdr3_nt: TGTGCCAGCAGCAAATGGAGGTTCGAGCAGTACTTC; cdr3_aa: CASSKWRFEQYF
v_call: TRBV7-9; j_call: TRBJ1-1; d_call: .; clone_size: .; cdr3_nt: TGTGCCAGCAGCTCGACGTTGCAGGGTTCCATGAACACTGAAGCTTTCTTT; cdr3_aa: CASSSTLQGSMNTEAFF
v_call: TRBV15; j_call: TRBJ2-5; d_call: .; clone_size: .; cdr3_nt: TGTGCCACCAGCAGAGATCCTCGACTAGTTCTGGCCCAGTACTTC; cdr3_aa: CATSRDPRLVLAQYF
v_call: TRBV28; j_call: TRBJ1-2; d_call: .; clone_size: .; cdr3_nt: TGTGCCAGCAGTTTCGGGGACGGGTCAGATGATGGCTACACCTTC; cdr3_aa: CASSFGDGSDDGYTF
v_call: TRBV5-6; j_call: TRBJ2-7; d_call: TRBD1; clone_size: .; cdr3_nt: TGTGCCAGCAGCGGGACAGAGCAAACCTACGAGCAGTACTTC; cdr3_aa: CASSGTEQTYEQYF
v_call: TRBV27; j_call: TRBJ1-5; d_call: TRBD1; clone_size: .; cdr3_nt: TGTGCCAGCAGCCCTCCAGGGGGCCGTCAGCCCCAGCATTTT; cdr3_aa: CASSPPGGRQPQHF
v_call: TRBV19; j_call: TRBJ1-2; d_call: .; clone_size: .; cdr3_nt: TGTGCCAGTAGTATAGATCCGACAACTGGCTACACCTTC; cdr3_aa: CASSIDPTTGYTF
v_call: TRBV6-1; j_call: TRBJ2-3; d_call: .; clone_size: .; cdr3_nt: TGTGCCAGCAGTGGGCAGGGCACTAGCACAGATACGCAGTATTTT; cdr3_aa: CASSGQGTSTDTQYF
v_call: TRBV7-9; j_call: TRBJ1-2; d_call: .; clone_size: .; cdr3_nt: TGTGCCAGCAGCTTAGCGCCAAGCGGCTATGGCTACACCTTC; cdr3_aa: CASSLAPSGYGYTF
v_call: TRBV10-1; j_call: TRBJ2-1; d_call: TRBD2; clone_size: .; cdr3_nt: TGCGCCAGCAGTGAGCAAATAGCGGGAGCAAATGAGCAGTTCTTC; cdr3_aa: CASSEQIAGANEQFF
v_call: TRBV28; j_call: TRBJ2-1; d_call: TRBD2; clone_size: .; cdr3_nt: TGTGCCAGCAGCTCTATTAGCGGGAGGGCCGGGAATGAGCAGTTCTTC; cdr3_aa: CASSSISGRAGNEQFF
v_call: TRBV7-8; j_call: TRBJ2-2; d_call: .; clone_size: .; cdr3_nt: TGTGCCAGCAGCTTCCAGGGGGGCACCGGGGAGCTGTTTTTT; cdr3_aa: CASSFQGGTGELFF
v_call: TRBV18; j_call: TRBJ1-1; d_call: .; clone_size: once; cdr3_nt: TGTGCCAGCTCACCGATGGAGGTTTTGGACGGAGGCACTGAAGCTTTCTTT; cdr3_aa: CASSPMEVLDGGTEAFF
v_call: TRBV6-1; j_call: TRBJ1-2; d_call: .; clone_size: few; cdr3_nt: TGTGCCAGCAGTGACCAGTCTCGCGGGGGCTATGGCTACACCTTC; cdr3_aa: CASSDQSRGGYGYTF
v_call: TRBV2; j_call: TRBJ2-7; d_call: TRBD2; clone_size: few; cdr3_nt: TGTGCCAGCAGAACCGGGACTAAAATTTCCTACGAGCAGTACTTC; cdr3_aa: CASRTGTKISYEQYF
v_call: TRBV19; j_call: TRBJ2-7; d_call: TRBD1; clone_size: once; cdr3_nt: TGTGCCAGCAAAGGCAGAAGGACAGGGTCCTACGAGCAGTACTTC; cdr3_aa: CASKGRRTGSYEQYF
v_call: TRBV10-2; j_call: TRBJ2-7; d_call: TRBD1; clone_size: .; cdr3_nt: TGCGCCAGCAGGGAAGGACAGGGGGACTCCTACGAGCAGTACTTC; cdr3_aa: CASREGQGDSYEQYF
v_call: TRBV5-1; j_call: TRBJ1-1; d_call: .; clone_size: few; cdr3_nt: TGCGCCAGCAGCTTGGGGTGGAACACTGAAGCTTTCTTT; cdr3_aa: CASSLGWNTEAFF
v_call: TRBV10-1; j_call: TRBJ2-7; d_call: .; clone_size: .; cdr3_nt: TGCGCCAGCGGCCCTACCGCCTACGAGCAGTACTTC; cdr3_aa: CASGPTAYEQYF
v_call: TRBV27; j_call: TRBJ2-5; d_call: TRBD1; clone_size: .; cdr3_nt: TGTGCCAGCAGTTTCGGGGACAGGGACGGGACCCAGTACTTC; cdr3_aa: CASSFGDRDGTQYF
v_call: TRBV28; j_call: TRBJ1-2; d_call: .; clone_size: .; cdr3_nt: TGTGCCAGCAGTTTAAGAGGACAGAACTATGGCTACACCTTC; cdr3_aa: CASSLRGQNYGYTF
v_call: TRBV6-5; j_call: TRBJ1-4; d_call: .; clone_size: many; cdr3_nt: TGTGCCAGCAGTTACTCGGCGCAGCCTGATGAAAAACTGTTTTTT; cdr3_aa: CASSYSAQPDEKLFF
v_call: TRBV28; j_call: TRBJ1-1; d_call: .; clone_size: .; cdr3_nt: TGTGCCAGCTCCCCGGGTGGGGCTTTCTTT; cdr3_aa: CASSPGGAFF
v_call: TRBV11-2; j_call: TRBJ2-7; d_call: TRBD2; clone_size: .; cdr3_nt: TGTGCCAGCAGCTTAATCCAGCGGGGGGCCTACGAGCAGTACTTC; cdr3_aa: CASSLIQRGAYEQYF
v_call: TRBV18; j_call: TRBJ2-7; d_call: .; clone_size: .; cdr3_nt: TGTGCCAGCTCAATCCAACCGGGAGCGGGCGAGCAGTACTTC; cdr3_aa: CASSIQPGAGEQYF
v_call: TRBV27; j_call: TRBJ2-7; d_call: .; clone_size: .; cdr3_nt: TGTGCCAGCAGTTTATCGTGGCAGGGAGGAGGATACGAGCAGTACTTC; cdr3_aa: CASSLSWQGGGYEQYF
v_call: TRBV6-5; j_call: TRBJ2-7; d_call: .; clone_size: few; cdr3_nt: TGTGCCAGCAGTTACTCCCGTGGGCCCTACGAGCAGTACTTC; cdr3_aa: CASSYSRGPYEQYF
v_call: TRBV28; j_call: TRBJ1-2; d_call: .; clone_size: .; cdr3_nt: TGTGCCAGCACCATAAGGGGATACTATGGCTACACCTTC; cdr3_aa: CASTIRGYYGYTF
v_call: TRBV7-3; j_call: TRBJ2-1; d_call: TRBD1; clone_size: .; cdr3_nt: TGTGCCAGCAGCTTAGTAGGGGACAGGGGGCTTGGTGAGCAGTTCTTC; cdr3_aa: CASSLVGDRGLGEQFF